The 6 T cell receptor beta chains listed next were all sequenced from one sample in a study of blood T cell repertoires in COVID-19. The method was immunoSEQ multiplex PCR; TCRdb's version includes in-frame clones alone and lacks a portion of them. The profile shows 100,000 to 150,000 clones, 69% of them singletons. Sequencing used peripheral blood. Receptors were obtained from a woman in her 70s with acute or convalescent COVID-19.

The chain employs TRBV5-1 and TRBJ2-1; D unresolved. This CDR3 spans 15 amino acids. V dropped 0 bases and J dropped 6 bases, with 13 bases sitting between them. Germline assignment: CDR1 SGHRS and CDR2 YFSETQ. Here the CDR3 DNA reads TGCGCCAGCAGCTTGGCGGCAGAGGTAGCCAATGAGCAGTTCTTC. It is translated as CASSLAAEVANEQFF.

The chain links TRBV7-8 to TRBJ2-1; 8 bases fit TRBD1. Germline loops: CDR1 SGHVS, CDR2 FQNEAQ. The J segment lost 9 bases and the V segment lost 1 base, leaving 17 bases of the junction unmatched. The CDR3 extends over 18 amino acids. Written as DNA, the CDR3 is TGTGCCAGCAGCTTAGTACCCCCGGACAGGGTAATTGAGAGTGAGCAGTTCTTC. This translates into CASSLVPPDRVIESEQFF. The whole variable domain, filled in from reference TRBV7-8 and TRBJ2-1, reads GAGVSQSPRYKVAKRGQDVALRCDPISGHVSLFWYQQALGQGPEFLTYFQNEAQLDKSGLPSDRFFAERPEGSVSTLKIQRTQQEDSAVYLCASSLVPPDRVIESEQFFGPGTRLTVL.

The chain has TRBV19 and TRBJ1-2; 8 nucleotides line up with TRBD1. There are 15 residues in the CDR3. Germline CDR1 and CDR2: LNHDA and SQIVND (reference sequence). The V segment lost 4 bases and the J segment 4 bases; nucleotides outside the gene matches: 8. The CDR3 region is CASSRQGMSGYGYTF. CDR3 bases: TGTGCCAGTAGTAGACAGGGGATGTCGGGCTATGGCTACACCTTC.

The chain carries TRBV10-3 and TRBJ2-2; maybe TRBD1 (6 bases). CDR1 is ENHRY, CDR2 SYGVKD, per germline. The CDR3 loop spans 13 amino acids. V lost 8 bases and J lost 1, with 8 bases in between. This chain's CDR3 is CAISRGNTGELFF. The CDR3 DNA follows: TGTGCCATCTCCAGGGGGAACACCGGGGAGCTGTTTTTT.

The rearrangement links TRBV9 to TRBJ2-3; TRBD2 matches 8 bases. There are 13 residues in the CDR3. The ends lost 8 bases at V and 3 bases at J; junction bases unmatched: 5. Germline assignment: CDR1 SGDLS and CDR2 YYNGEE. The CDR3 region is CASTSGTTDTQYF. The DNA of the CDR3 is TGTGCCAGTACTAGCGGCACGACAGATACGCAGTATTTT.

The chain employs TRBV6-6 and TRBJ1-4; 10 positions match TRBD1. In germline, CDR1 is MNHNY, CDR2 SVGAGI (reference sequence). This CDR3 comprises 17 residues. Trimming at V came to 5 bases and at J to 10 bases, leaving 16 bases not matched to a gene. CDR3 coding DNA: TGTGCCAGCAGTCCCCAATACCCGGGACAGGGGTCGGGAAAACTGTTTTTT. Amino acid sequence: CASSPQYPGQGSGKLFF.